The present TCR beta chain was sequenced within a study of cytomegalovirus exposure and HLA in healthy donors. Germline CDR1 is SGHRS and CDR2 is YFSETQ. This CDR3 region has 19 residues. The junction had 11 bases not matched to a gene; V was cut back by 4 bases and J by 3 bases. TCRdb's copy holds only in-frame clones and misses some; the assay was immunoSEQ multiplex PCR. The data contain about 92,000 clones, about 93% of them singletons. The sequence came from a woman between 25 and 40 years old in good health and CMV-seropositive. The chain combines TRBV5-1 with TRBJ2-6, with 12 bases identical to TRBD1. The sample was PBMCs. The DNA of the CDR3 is TGCGCCAGCAGCCCCAATACGGGACAGGGGGCTCGTGGGGCCAACGTCCTGACTTTC. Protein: CASSPNTGQGARGANVLTF.